The rows below give T cell receptor beta chains drawn from one sample of a study of cytomegalovirus exposure and HLA in healthy donors. Some clones are missing from TCRdb's copy, which holds only in-frame ones; the method was immunoSEQ multiplex PCR. The table has tens of thousands of clones, 90% to 95% seen once. Sequencing was performed on PBMCs. Receptor source: a woman younger than 45 in good health and CMV-seronegative. Each CDR3 is given with its conserved first and last residue. Clone size is given for some rows only: seen once, a few or many times, or a class if the clone is expanded.

>.|14|TRBV27
CASSLRTSTDTQYF
>.|15|TRBV19
CASSTRDRINQPQHF
>once|20|TRBV5-1
CASRGFSATSGRFSQETQYF
>.|19|TRBV30
CAWSVSLVGQGARGTEAFF
>.|16|TRBV5-4
CASSLSDRVNTGELFF
>.|15|TRBV30
CAWRRDRPNNQPQHF
>.|15|TRBV11-2
CASRTNVGRGGELFF
>.|13|TRBV7-9
CASSWPGSRGYTF
>.|15|TRBV5-1
CASSPGYSAGNTIYF
>.|14|TRBV6-1
CASSEIDRAAGYTF
>.|12|TRBV15
CATSRGEGKLFF
>few|14|TRBV12-2
CASRCNRVTTEAFF
>once|15|TRBV9
CASSPQQNLNTEAFF
>.|13|TRBV4-2
CASSQDRGNEQYF
>.|12|TRBV5-4
CASSLPGQPQHF
>.|14|TRBV28
CASLIQGAPDGYTF
>.|15|TRBV6-1
CASSEKALAGGTQYF
>.|12|TRBV28
CASSPRGQPQHF
>.|15|TRBV2
CASYRVLATNEKLFF
>.|14|TRBV30
CAWSMGQGSEKLFF
>.|17|TRBV9
CASSAPRSGALNYGYTF
>.|14|TRBV30
CAWHPGLAGEEQFF
>.|12|TRBV6-5
CASSYRLGEQYF
>.|16|TRBV5-4
CASSAPTGGGHNEQFF
>.|14|TRBV28
CASSPSSYNSPLHF
>once|15|TRBV5-4
CASSGRVESQETQYF
>.|14|TRBV7-2
CASSVSRGGNEQFF